The TCR beta chain under discussion was sequenced for a study of blood T cell repertoires in COVID-19. With 6 bases clipped from V and 4 bases from J, the junction kept 11 bases outside the gene matches. The CDR3 consists of 15 residues. Germline assignment: CDR1 KGHSH and CDR2 LQKENI. Here immunoSEQ multiplex PCR was the method, and the copy in TCRdb shows in-frame clones only, minus some. The data hold some 250,000 clones, with approximately 90% observed a single time. The J gene is TRBJ2-7, the V gene TRBV18; 8 nucleotides agree with TRBD2. The sequence was collected from a woman between 35 and 50 years old who had recovered from COVID-19. Sequencing used peripheral blood. CDR3 bases: TGTGCCAGCTCGCCGGGGGCGGGAGGTGGTTACGAGCAGTACTTC. This translates into CASSPGAGGGYEQYF.